The present T cell receptor (beta chain) was sequenced within a study of regulatory T cells in long-lasting Graves disease. Whole-study findings and limits: The TCR repertoire of persistent Graves' patients was less diverse than that of newly diagnosed ones. Shared public clonotypes totalled over 2,500 in persistent patients, compared with over 800 in new patients. Only a small sample size was used, which may have cut accuracy. Persistent disease was associated with favored TRBV28 usage and with favored use of TRBJ1-2 and TRBJ2-5.

Time point meaning: newly diagnosed GD, antithyroid drugs for less than 3 months. There was RNA extracted from PBMCs, and the TCR library was made from it. Ten or more counts support this clonotype. Its antigen is still unknown. Germline lookup yields CDR1 SGDLS and CDR2 YYNGEE. J gave up 7 bases and V 3 bases, and 7 bases lay outside the gene matches. The CDR3 spans 15 residues. Construction of TCR beta libraries relied on iRepertoire HTBI primers and on Arm-PCR targeting CDR3 regions. TCRdb ran MiXCR on the multiplex PCR reads and lists one entry per CDR3 protein. The top ten clones hold about 20% of a sample with roughly 420,000 distinct CDR3 sequences, 15% of them seen once.

The material was peripheral blood mononuclear cells (PBMCs), obtained at new diagnosis, from a patient treated with antithyroid drugs. This chain connects TRBV9 to TRBJ1-6; 7 bases fit TRBD1. This receptor was identified in a female donor with Graves disease. The DNA for the CDR3 is TGTGCCAGCAGCGGGACCGGGACAGTCAATTCACCCCTCCACTTT. Translation gives CASSGTGTVNSPLHF.